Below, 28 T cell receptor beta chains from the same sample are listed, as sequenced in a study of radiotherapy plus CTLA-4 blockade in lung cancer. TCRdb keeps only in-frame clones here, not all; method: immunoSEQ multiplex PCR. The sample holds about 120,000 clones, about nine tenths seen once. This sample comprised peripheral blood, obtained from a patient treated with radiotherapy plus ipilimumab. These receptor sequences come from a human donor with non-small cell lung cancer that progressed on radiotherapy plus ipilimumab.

The CDR3 DNA sequence: TGCGCCAGCAGCCAGGGACTAGCGATACTCTACGAGCAGTACTTC. Its translation: CASSQGLAILYEQYF. V gene TRBV4-1 combines with J gene TRBJ2-7; 10 nucleotides agree with TRBD2. Germline V gene sequence: CDR1 MGHRA, CDR2 YSYEKL. The V and J ends lost 3 bases and 3 bases, in that order; junction bases with no gene match: 5. The CDR3 runs to 15 residues.

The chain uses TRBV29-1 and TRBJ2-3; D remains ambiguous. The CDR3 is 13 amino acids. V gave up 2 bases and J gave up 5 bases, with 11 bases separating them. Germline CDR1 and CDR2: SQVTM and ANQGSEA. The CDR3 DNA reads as TGCAGCGTTGAAAGGGTTCGGCAAGATACGCAGTATTTT. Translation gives CSVERVRQDTQYF.

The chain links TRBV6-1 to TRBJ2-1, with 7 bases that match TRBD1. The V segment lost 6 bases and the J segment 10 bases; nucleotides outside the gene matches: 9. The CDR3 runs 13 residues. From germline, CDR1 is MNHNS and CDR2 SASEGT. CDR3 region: CASRYTGVGEQFF. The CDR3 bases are TGTGCCAGCAGGTATACAGGGGTGGGGGAGCAGTTCTTC.

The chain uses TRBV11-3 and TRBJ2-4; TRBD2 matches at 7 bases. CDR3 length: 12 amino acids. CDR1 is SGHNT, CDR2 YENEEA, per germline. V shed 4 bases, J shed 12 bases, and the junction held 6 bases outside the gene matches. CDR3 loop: CASSSPSGTQYF. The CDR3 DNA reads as TGTGCCAGCAGCTCGCCAAGCGGGACTCAGTACTTC.

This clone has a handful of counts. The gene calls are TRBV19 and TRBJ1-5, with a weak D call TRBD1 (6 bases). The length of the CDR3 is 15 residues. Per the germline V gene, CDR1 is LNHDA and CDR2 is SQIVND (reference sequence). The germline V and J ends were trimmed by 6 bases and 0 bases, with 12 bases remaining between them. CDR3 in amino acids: CASRGGTNSNQPQHF. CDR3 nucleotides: TGTGCCAGTAGAGGGGGGACGAATAGCAATCAGCCCCAGCATTTT.

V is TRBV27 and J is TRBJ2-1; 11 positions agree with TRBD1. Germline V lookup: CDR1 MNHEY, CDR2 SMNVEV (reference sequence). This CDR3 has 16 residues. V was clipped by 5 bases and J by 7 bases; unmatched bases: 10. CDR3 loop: CASSAGRDRGANEQFF. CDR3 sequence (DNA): TGTGCCAGCAGTGCCGGGAGGGACAGGGGGGCGAATGAGCAGTTCTTC.

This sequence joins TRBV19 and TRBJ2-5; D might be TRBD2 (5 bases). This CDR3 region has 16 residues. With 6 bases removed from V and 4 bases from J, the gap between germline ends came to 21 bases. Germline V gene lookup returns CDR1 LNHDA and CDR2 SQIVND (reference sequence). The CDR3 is CASSALTGTLGETQYF. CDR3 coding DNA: TGTGCCAGTAGCGCCTTAACGGGAACACTAGGAGAGACCCAGTACTTC.

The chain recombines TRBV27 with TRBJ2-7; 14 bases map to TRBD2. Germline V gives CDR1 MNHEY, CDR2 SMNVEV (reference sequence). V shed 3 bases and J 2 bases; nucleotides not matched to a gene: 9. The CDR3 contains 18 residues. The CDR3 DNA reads TGTGCCAGCAGTTTTAGCGGACTAGCGGGAGGAGCTACCTACGAGCAGTACTTC. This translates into CASSFSGLAGGATYEQYF.

The CDR3 region is CASSWTRPGQSSEQYF. CDR3 coding DNA: TGCGCCAGCAGCTGGACGCGCCCGGGACAGTCGAGTGAGCAGTACTTC. This chain connects TRBV5-1 to TRBJ2-7; 7 bases are shared with TRBD1. The V gene's germline CDR1 is SGHRS and CDR2 YFSETQ. The CDR3 loop spans 16 amino acids. J gave up 7 bases and V 3 bases, and 16 bases lay outside the gene matches.

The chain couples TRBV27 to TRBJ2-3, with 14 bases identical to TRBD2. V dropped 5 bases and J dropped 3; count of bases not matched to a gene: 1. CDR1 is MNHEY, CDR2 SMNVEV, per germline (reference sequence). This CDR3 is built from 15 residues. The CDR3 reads CASSRLAGGTDTQYF. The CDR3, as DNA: TGTGCCAGCAGTCGACTAGCGGGAGGGACAGATACGCAGTATTTT.

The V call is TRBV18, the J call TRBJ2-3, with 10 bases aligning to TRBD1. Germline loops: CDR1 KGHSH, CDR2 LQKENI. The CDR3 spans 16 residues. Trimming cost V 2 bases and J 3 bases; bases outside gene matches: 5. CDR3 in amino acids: CASSPKQGQGTDTQYF. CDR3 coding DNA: TGTGCCAGCTCACCAAAACAGGGACAGGGGACAGATACGCAGTATTTT.

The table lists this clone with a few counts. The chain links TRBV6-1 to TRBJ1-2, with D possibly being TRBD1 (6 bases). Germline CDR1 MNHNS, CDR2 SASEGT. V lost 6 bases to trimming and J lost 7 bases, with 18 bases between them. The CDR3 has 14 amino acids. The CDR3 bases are TGTGCCAGCAGGCGACAGGTACAAGGTGGTGGCTACACCTTC. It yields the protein CASRRQVQGGGYTF.

The CDR3 DNA reads TGTGCCAGCAGTTCCGGGGGCCATTCCTCTGGAAACACCATATATTTT. It specifies CASSSGGHSSGNTIYF. The rearrangement uses TRBV6-6 and TRBJ1-3, with D possibly TRBD1 on 6 matching bases. CDR1 MNHNY and CDR2 SVGAGI come from the germline V gene (reference sequence). The CDR3 has 16 amino acids. V was clipped by 4 bases and J by 0 bases, with 13 bases between them.

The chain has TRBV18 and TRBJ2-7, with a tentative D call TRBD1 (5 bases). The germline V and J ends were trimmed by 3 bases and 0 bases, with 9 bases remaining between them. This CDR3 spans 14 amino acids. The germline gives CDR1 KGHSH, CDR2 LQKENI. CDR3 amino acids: CASSPGRNSYEQYF. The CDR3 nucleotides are TGTGCCAGCTCACCGGGGCGGAACTCCTACGAGCAGTACTTC.

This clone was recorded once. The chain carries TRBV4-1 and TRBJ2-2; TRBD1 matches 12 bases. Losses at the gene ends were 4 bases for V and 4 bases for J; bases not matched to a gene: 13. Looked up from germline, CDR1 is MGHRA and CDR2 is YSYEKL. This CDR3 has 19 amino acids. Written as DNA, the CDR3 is TGCGCCAGCAGCCTTCAGGGACAGGGGGCCCACCTCGGCACCGGGGAGCTGTTTTTT. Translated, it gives CASSLQGQGAHLGTGELFF.

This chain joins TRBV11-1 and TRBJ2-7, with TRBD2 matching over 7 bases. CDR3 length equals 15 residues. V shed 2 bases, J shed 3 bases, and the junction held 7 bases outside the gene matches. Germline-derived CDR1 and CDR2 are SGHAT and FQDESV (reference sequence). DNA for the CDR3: TGTGCCAGCAGCTTACTGCCGGGGGGAGACTACGAGCAGTACTTC. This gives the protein CASSLLPGGDYEQYF.

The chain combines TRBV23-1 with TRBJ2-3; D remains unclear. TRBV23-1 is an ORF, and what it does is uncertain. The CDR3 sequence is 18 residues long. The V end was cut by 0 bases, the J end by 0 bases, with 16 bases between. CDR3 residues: CASSQSKAAGSSTDTQYF. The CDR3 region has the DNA TGCGCCAGCAGTCAATCGAAGGCTGCCGGGTCTAGCACAGATACGCAGTATTTT.

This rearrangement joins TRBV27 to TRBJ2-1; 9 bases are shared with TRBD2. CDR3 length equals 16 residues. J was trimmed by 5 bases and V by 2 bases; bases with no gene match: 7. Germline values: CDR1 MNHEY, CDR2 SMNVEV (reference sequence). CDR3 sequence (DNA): TGTGCCAGCAGTTTAAGACTGGCGGGAGGGCACAATGAGCAGTTCTTC. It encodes CASSLRLAGGHNEQFF.

The CDR3 bases are TGTGCCAGCAGTGGCCGGGGGGGGTGGAATACGCAGTATTTT. Its translation: CASSGRGGWNTQYF. The chain couples TRBV6-6 to TRBJ2-3, with TRBD2 matching over 8 bases. Unmatched junction bases numbered 8, after V lost 5 bases and J lost 7 bases. Germline V gene data show CDR1 as MNHNY and CDR2 as SVGAGI (reference sequence). CDR3 length equals 14 residues.

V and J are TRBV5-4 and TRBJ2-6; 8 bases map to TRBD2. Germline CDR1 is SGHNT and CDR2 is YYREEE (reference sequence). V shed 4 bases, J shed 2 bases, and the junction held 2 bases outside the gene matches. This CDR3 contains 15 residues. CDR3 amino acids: CASSLGLAGANVLTF. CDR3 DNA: TGTGCCAGCAGCCTGGGACTAGCTGGGGCCAACGTCCTGACTTTC. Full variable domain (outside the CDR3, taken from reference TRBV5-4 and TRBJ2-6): ETGVTQSPTHLIKTRGQQVTLRCSSQSGHNTVSWYQQALGQGPQFIFQYYREEENGRGNFPPRFSGLQFPNYSSELNVNALELDDSALYLCASSLGLAGANVLTFGAGSRLTVL.

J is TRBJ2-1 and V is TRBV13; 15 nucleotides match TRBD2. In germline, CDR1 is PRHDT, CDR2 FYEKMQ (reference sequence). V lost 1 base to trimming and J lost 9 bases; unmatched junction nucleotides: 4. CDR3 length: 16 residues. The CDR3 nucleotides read TGTGCCAGCAGCTTAGTAAGGACTAGCGGGAGGGGTGAGCAGTTCTTC. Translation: CASSLVRTSGRGEQFF.

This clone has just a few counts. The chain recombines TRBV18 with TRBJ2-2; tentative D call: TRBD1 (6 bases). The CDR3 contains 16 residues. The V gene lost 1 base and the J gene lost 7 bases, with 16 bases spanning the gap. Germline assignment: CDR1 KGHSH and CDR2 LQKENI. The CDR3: CASSPLTGTLNGELFF. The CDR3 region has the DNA TGTGCCAGCTCACCACTAACCGGGACACTCAACGGGGAGCTGTTTTTT.

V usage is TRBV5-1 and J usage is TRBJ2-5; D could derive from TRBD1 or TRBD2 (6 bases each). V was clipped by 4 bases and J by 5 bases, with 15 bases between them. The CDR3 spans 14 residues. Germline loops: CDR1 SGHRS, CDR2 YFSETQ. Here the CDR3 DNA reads TGCGCCAGCAGCCGGGGGCAGGTAGGGGAGACCCAGTACTTC. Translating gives CASSRGQVGETQYF.

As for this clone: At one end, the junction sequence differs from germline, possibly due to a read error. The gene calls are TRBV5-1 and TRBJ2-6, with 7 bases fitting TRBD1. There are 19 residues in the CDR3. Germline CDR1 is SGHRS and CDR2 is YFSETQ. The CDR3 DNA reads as TGCGCCAGCGGCTTAAAACCGGGACAGAGTTCACCTGGGGCCAACGTCCTGACTTTC. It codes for CASGLKPGQSSPGANVLTF.

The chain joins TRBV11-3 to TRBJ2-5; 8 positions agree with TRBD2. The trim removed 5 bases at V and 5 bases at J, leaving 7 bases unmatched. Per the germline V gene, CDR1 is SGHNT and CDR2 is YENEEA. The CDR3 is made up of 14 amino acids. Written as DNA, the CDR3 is TGTGCCAGCAGCCCCGGGGGGGCAGAGGAGACCCAGTACTTC. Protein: CASSPGGAEETQYF.

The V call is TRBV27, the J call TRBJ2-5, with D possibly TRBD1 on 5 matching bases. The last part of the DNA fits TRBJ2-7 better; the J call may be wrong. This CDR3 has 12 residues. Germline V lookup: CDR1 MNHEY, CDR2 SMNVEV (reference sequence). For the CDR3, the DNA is TGTGCCAGCCGGCCCGACAGCTACGAGCAGTACTTC. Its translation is CASRPDSYEQYF.

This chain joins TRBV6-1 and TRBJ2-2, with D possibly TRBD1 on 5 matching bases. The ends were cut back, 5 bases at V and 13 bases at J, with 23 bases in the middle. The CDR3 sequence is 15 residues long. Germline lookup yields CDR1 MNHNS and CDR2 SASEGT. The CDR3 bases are TGTGCCAGCAGTCCTCAGACCCCTAGTGGCAGGGCGCTGTTTTTT. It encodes CASSPQTPSGRALFF.

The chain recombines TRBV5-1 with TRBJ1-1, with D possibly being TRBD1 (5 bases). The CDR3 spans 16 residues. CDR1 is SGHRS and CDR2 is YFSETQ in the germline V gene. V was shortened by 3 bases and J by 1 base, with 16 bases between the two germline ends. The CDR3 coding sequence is TGCGCCAGCAGCTCCTTGGGGGGACTGACGAACACTGAAGCTTTCTTT. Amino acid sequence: CASSSLGGLTNTEAFF.